This T cell receptor beta chain stems from a study of T cells in Graves' hyperthyroidism and ophthalmopathy. Study in general: Before treatment of any kind, peripheral blood was taken at initial diagnosis.

Lactation, pregnancy, other autoimmune disease or uncontrolled infection excluded patients. RNA transcripts served as the template for amplifying TCR beta CDR3 regions. The HTBI set primed first-round TCR CDR3 RT-PCR. TCRdb called the multiplex PCR reads again in MiXCR, with one record for every CDR3 protein. The sample shows around 580,000 distinct CDR3 sequences, approximately 16% of them seen only once. Germline V lookup: CDR1 GTSNPN, CDR2 SVGIG (reference sequence). V trimming: 8 bases; J trimming: 4 bases; junction bases outside the gene matches: 15. The CDR3 contains 15 residues. This clonotype was detected a few times.

Material: blood. The chain employs TRBV30 and TRBJ2-7, with 9 bases fitting TRBD2. This receptor was identified in a woman aged 18 to 35 with Graves' hyperthyroidism. The CDR3 coding sequence is TGTGCCAGTACCCCCGGAGCGGGAGGTATTTACGAGCAGTACTTC. Translating it yields CASTPGAGGIYEQYF.